The present T cell receptor (beta chain) was sequenced within a study of T cell responses to AZD1222 COVID-19 vaccine. General study results and limits: A mostly white British donor set with more females was recruited, and clonal diversity was possibly underestimated. Vaccine-associated CD4 TCRs ranged over spike, dominating at 160-218 and 743-854.

In the case of this clone: Its matching antigen is unknown.

Between the trimmed V and J ends, which lost 5 bases and 4 bases, there was a span of 21 bases. The CDR3 length is 17 residues. The germline CDR1 and CDR2 sequences are KGHDR and SFDVKD. Assay: immunoSEQ multiplex PCR; the TCRdb copy retains only in-frame clones and omits some. The data show around 130,000 clones, over 90% seen once. The rearrangement joins TRBV24-1 to TRBJ2-3; a weak D match, TRBD2 (5 bases). The sample here was peripheral blood, taken on day 0 of AZD1222 vaccination. This TCR was sampled from an adult in good health. CDR3 sequence reads: CATSAIGVLTGPDTQYF. In DNA, the CDR3 is TGTGCCACCAGTGCCATCGGGGTTCTTACGGGCCCAGATACGCAGTATTTT.